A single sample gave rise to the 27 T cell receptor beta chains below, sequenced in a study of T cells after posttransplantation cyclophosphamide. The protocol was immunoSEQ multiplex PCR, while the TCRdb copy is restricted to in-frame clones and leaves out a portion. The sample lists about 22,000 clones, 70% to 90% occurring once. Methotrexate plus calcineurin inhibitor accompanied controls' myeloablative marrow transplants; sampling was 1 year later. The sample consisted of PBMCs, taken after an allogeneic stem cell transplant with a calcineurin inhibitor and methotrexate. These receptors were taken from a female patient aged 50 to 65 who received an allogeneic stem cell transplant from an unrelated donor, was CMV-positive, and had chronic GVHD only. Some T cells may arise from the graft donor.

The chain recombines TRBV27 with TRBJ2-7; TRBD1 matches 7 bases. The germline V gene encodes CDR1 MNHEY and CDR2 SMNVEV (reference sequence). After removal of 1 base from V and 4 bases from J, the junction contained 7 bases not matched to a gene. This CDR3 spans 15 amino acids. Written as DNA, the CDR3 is TGTGCCAGCAGTTTATGGAAGGGGGCAGCGTACGAGCAGTACTTC. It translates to CASSLWKGAAYEQYF.

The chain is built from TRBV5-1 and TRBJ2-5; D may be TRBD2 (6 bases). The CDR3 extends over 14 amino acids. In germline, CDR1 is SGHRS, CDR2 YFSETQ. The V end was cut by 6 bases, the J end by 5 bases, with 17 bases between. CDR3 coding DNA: TGCGCCAGCACCCAGGTCGGGGGAAGCGAGACCCAGTACTTC. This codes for CASTQVGGSETQYF.

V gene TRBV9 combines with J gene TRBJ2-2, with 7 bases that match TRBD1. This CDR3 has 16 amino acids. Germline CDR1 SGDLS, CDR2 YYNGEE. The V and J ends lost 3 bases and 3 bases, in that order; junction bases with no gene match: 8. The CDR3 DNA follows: TGTGCCAGCAGCGGGAAGACAGGGTCCTACACCGGGGAGCTGTTTTTT. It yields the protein CASSGKTGSYTGELFF.

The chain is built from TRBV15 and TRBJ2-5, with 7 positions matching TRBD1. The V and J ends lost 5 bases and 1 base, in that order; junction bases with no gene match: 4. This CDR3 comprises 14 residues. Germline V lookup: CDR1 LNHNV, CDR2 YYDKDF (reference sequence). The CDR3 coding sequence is TGTGCCACCAGCGGAGGACAGGCCCAAGAGACCCAGTACTTC. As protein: CATSGGQAQETQYF.

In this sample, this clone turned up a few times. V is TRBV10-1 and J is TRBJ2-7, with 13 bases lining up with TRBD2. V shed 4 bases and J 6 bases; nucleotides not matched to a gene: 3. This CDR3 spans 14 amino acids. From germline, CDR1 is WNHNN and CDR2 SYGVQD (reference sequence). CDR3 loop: CASSVRTSGSEQYF. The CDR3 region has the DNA TGCGCCAGCAGTGTCCGGACTAGCGGGAGCGAGCAGTACTTC.

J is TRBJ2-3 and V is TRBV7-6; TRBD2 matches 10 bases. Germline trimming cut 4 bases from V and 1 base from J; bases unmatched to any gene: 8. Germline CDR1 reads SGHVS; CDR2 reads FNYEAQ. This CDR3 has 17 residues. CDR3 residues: CASSSNILAGGTDTQYF. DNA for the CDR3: TGTGCCAGCAGCTCCAACATTCTAGCGGGAGGCACAGATACGCAGTATTTT.

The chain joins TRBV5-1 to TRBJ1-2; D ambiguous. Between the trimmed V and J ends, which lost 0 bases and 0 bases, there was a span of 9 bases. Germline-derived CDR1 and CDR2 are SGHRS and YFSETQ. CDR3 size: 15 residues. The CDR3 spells CASSLAQASNYGYTF. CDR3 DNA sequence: TGCGCCAGCAGCTTGGCCCAGGCCTCTAACTATGGCTACACCTTC.

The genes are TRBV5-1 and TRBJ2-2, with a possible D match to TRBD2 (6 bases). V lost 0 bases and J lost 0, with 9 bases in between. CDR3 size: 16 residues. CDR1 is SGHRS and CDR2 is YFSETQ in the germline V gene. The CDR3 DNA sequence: TGCGCCAGCAGCTTGGAGGGCGGGGCGAACACCGGGGAGCTGTTTTTT. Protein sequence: CASSLEGGANTGELFF.

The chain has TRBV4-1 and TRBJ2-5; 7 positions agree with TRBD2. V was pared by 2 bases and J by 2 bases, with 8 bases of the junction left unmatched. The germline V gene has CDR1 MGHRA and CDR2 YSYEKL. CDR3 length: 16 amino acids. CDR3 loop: CASSQKRLAEQETQYF. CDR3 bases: TGCGCCAGCAGCCAAAAGAGGCTAGCGGAACAAGAGACCCAGTACTTC.

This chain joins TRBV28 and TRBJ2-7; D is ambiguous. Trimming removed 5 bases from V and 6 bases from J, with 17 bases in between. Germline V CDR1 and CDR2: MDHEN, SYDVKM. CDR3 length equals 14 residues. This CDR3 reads CASSPTEIPIEQYF. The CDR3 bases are TGTGCCAGCAGTCCCACAGAGATCCCCATCGAGCAGTACTTC.

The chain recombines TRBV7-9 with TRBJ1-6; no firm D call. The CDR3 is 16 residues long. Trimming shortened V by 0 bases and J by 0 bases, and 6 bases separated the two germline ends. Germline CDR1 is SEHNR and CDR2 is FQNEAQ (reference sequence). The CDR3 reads CASSLAWSSYNSPLHF. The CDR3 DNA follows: TGTGCCAGCAGCTTAGCCTGGAGCTCCTATAATTCACCCCTCCACTTT.

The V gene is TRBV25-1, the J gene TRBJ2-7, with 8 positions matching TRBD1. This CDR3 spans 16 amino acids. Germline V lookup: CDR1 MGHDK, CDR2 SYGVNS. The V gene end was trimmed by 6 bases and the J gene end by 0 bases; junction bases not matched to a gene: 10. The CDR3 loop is CASSRTGTGRSYEQYF. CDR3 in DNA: TGTGCCAGCAGCCGTACCGGGACAGGCCGCTCCTACGAGCAGTACTTC.

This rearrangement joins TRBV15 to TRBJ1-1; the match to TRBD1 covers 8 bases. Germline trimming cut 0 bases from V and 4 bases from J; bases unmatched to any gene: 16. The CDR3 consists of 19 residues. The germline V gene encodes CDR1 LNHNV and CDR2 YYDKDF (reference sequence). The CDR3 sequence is CATSRDRGQGAFVGTEAFF. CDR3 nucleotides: TGTGCCACCAGCAGAGATAGGGGGCAGGGGGCATTTGTGGGCACTGAAGCTTTCTTT.

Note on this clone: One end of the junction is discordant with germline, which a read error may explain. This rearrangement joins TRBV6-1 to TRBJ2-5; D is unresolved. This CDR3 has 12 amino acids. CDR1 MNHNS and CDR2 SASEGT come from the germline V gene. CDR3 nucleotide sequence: TGTGCCAGCAGTGAAGCTTTAGAGGCCCAGTACTTC. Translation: CASSEALEAQYF.

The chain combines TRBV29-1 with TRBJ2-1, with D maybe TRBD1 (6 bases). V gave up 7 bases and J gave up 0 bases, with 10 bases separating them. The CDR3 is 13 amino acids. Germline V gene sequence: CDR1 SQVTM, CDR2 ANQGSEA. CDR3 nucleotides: TGCAGCGGCGACAGGAGCTCCTACAATGAGCAGTTCTTC. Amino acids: CSGDRSSYNEQFF.

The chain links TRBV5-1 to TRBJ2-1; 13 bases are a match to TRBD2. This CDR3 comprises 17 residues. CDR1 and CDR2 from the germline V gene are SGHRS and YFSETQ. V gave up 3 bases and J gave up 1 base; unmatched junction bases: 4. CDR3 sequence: CASSSGLAGRSYNEQFF. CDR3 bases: TGCGCCAGCAGCTCGGGACTAGCGGGGCGATCCTACAATGAGCAGTTCTTC. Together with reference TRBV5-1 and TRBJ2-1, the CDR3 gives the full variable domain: KAGVTQTPRYLIKTRGQQVTLSCSPISGHRSVSWYQQTPGQGLQFLFEYFSETQRNKGNFPGRFSGRQFSNSRSEMNVSTLELGDSALYLCASSSGLAGRSYNEQFFGPGTRLTVL.

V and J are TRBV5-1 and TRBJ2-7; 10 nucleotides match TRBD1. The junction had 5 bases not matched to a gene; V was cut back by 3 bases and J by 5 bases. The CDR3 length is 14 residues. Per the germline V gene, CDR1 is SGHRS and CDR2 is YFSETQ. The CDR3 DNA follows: TGCGCCAGCAGCTGGGGGGACAGGGGAGACGAGCAGTACTTC. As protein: CASSWGDRGDEQYF.

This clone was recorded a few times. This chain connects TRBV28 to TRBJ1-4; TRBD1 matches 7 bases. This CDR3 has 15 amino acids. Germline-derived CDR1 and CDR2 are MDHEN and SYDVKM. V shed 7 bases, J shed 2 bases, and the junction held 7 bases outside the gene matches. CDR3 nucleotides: TGTGCCAGCACGCCCTACAGGGGCACTAATGAAAAACTGTTTTTT. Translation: CASTPYRGTNEKLFF.

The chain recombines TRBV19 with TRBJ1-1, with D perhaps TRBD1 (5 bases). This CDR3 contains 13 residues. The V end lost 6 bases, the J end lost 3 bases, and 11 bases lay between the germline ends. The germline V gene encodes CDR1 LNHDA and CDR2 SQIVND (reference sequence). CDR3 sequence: CASRPGGDTEAFF. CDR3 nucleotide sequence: TGTGCCAGTAGACCGGGGGGAGACACTGAAGCTTTCTTT.

CDR3 sequence reads: CATSRGLRAENYGYTF. The DNA for the CDR3 is TGTGCCACCAGCAGAGGACTCAGGGCAGAGAACTATGGCTACACCTTC. The V gene is TRBV15, the J gene TRBJ1-2, with a weak D call TRBD1 (5 bases). V was clipped by 1 base and J by 2 bases, with 14 bases between them. The CDR3 has 16 amino acids. Germline V gene lookup returns CDR1 LNHNV and CDR2 YYDKDF (reference sequence).

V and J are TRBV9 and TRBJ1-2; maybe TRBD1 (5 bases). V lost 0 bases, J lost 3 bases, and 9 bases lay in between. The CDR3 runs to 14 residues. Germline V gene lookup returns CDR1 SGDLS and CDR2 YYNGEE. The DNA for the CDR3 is TGTGCCAGCAGCGTAGATCCGGGGGACTATGGCTACACCTTC. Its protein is CASSVDPGDYGYTF. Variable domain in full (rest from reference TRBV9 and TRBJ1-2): DSGVTQTPKHLITATGQRVTLRCSPRSGDLSVYWYQQSLDQGLQFLIQYYNGEERAKGNILERFSAQQFPDLHSELNLSSLELGDSALYFCASSVDPGDYGYTFGSGTRLTVV.

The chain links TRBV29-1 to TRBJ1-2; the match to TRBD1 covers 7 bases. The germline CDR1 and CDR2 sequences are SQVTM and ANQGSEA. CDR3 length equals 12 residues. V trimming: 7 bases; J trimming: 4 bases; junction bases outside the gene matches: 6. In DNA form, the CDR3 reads TGCAGCGCTGTGACAGGGAGCTATGGCTACACCTTC. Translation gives CSAVTGSYGYTF. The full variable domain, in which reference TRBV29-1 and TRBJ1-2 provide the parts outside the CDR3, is SAVISQKPSRDICQRGTSLTIQCQVDSQVTMMFWYRQQPGQSLTLIATANQGSEATYESGFVIDKFPISRPNLTFSTLTVSNMSPEDSSIYLCSAVTGSYGYTFGSGTRLTVV.

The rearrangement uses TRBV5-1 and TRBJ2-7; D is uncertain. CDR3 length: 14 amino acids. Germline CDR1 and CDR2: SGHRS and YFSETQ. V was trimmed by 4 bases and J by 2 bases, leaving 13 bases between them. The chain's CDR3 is CASSLTELTYEQYF. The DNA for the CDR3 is TGCGCCAGCAGCCTTACAGAACTTACCTACGAGCAGTACTTC. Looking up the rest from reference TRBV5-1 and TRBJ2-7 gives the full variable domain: KAGVTQTPRYLIKTRGQQVTLSCSPISGHRSVSWYQQTPGQGLQFLFEYFSETQRNKGNFPGRFSGRQFSNSRSEMNVSTLELGDSALYLCASSLTELTYEQYFGPGTRLTVT.

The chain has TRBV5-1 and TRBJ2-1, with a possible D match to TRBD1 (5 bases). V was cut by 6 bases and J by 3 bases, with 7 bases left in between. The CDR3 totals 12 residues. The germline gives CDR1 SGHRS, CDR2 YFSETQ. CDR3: CASMGLYNEQFF. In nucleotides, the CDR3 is TGCGCCAGCATGGGGCTCTACAATGAGCAGTTCTTC.

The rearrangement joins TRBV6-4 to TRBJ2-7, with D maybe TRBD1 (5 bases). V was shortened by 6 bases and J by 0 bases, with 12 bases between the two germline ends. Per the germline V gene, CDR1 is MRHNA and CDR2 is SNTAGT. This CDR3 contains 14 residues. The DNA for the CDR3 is TGTGCCAGCAGCGCGACAGTGAACTCCTACGAGCAGTACTTC. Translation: CASSATVNSYEQYF.

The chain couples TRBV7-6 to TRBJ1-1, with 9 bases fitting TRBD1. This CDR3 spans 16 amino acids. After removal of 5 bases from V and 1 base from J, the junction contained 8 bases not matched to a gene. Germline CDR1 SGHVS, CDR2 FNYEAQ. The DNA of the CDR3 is TGTGCCAGCAGCCCAGGCCCGGGACAGGGGAACACTGAAGCTTTCTTT. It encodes CASSPGPGQGNTEAFF.

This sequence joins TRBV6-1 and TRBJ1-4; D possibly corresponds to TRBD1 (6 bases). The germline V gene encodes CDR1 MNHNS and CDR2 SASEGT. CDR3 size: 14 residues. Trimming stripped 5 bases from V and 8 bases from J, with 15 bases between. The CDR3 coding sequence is TGTGCCAGCAGTTTACAGGGATGGGGGGAAAAACTGTTTTTT. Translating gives CASSLQGWGEKLFF.